This TCR beta chain came from a study of blood T cell repertoires in COVID-19. On the study more broadly: Both acute and convalescent COVID-19 samples were obtained from the United States, Italy and Spain. Sources were T cells, B-cell-depleted T cells, or PBMCs; the material itself was cDNA or gDNA.

Original data processing: Amplification of reference gene primers provided the estimated nucleated cell counts. The method was immunoSEQ multiplex PCR; TCRdb's version includes in-frame clones alone and lacks a portion of them. V and J calls and clone size are as listed in that table; D and trimming were resolved from the DNA. Of under 45,000 clones detected, about 83% appear once; the ten largest clones hold less than 2.5%. This clone showed up just once. Per the germline V gene, CDR1 is SGHDT and CDR2 is YYEEEE. The CDR3 contains 13 residues. J was trimmed by 7 bases and V by 4 bases; bases with no gene match: 8.

The sequence was collected from a man in his 60s with active COVID-19. The chain joins TRBV5-6 to TRBJ2-7, with TRBD1 identical over 7 bases. Material: peripheral blood. The CDR3 coding sequence is TGTGCCAGCAGCCCCGGACAGGTCTTAGAGCAGTACTTC. It encodes CASSPGQVLEQYF.